One and the same sample provided the 21 T cell receptor beta chains below, sequenced in a study of cytomegalovirus exposure and HLA in healthy donors. The primer mix had 60 Vbeta and 13 Jbeta primers. TCRdb keeps only in-frame clones here, not all; method: immunoSEQ multiplex PCR. This repertoire shows about 91,000 clones, under 75% found once; its top ten account for 1.2%. Specimen: PBMCs. Receptors were obtained from a female donor in good health and CMV-seronegative.

The chain is built from TRBV7-2 and TRBJ1-1; TRBD1 might be the D (5 bases). The CDR3 has 16 residues. Germline values: CDR1 SGHTA, CDR2 FQGNSA. Trimming shortened V by 3 bases and J by 4 bases, and 18 bases separated the two germline ends. CDR3 coding DNA: TGTGCCAGCAGCTTGCTTTTCGGGGGAGGGAGCACTGAAGCTTTCTTT. Amino acid sequence: CASSLLFGGGSTEAFF.

V usage is TRBV7-9 and J usage is TRBJ2-1; D not certain. The CDR3 consists of 12 residues. The V gene's germline CDR1 is SEHNR and CDR2 FQNEAQ (reference sequence). V was cut by 4 bases and J by 10 bases, with 11 bases left in between. CDR3 nucleotide sequence: TGTGCCAGCAGCTCTTCTCTTGTGGAGCAGTTCTTC. It yields the protein CASSSSLVEQFF.

A note on this clone: Mismatch with germline at one junction end may stem from a read error. V and J are TRBV7-7 and TRBJ2-5; 13 nucleotides match TRBD2. The CDR3 totals 15 residues. Germline CDR1 and CDR2: SSHAT and FNYEAQ (reference sequence). CDR3 nucleotide sequence: TGTGCTAGCAGGCGACTAGCGGGGGGCCGAGAGACCCAGTACTTC. It codes for CASRRLAGGRETQYF.

The chain carries TRBV30 and TRBJ1-5; D gene ambiguous. The ends were cut back, 2 bases at V and 0 bases at J, with 8 bases in the middle. Germline CDR1 and CDR2: GTSNPN and SVGIG (reference sequence). This CDR3 is 14 amino acids long. CDR3 amino acids: CAWSLAVSNQPQHF. CDR3 coding DNA: TGTGCCTGGAGTCTGGCAGTTAGCAATCAGCCCCAGCATTTT.

The chain employs TRBV30 and TRBJ1-5; TRBD1 is a possible D gene (5 bases). V was clipped by 0 bases and J by 7 bases, with 10 bases between them. The length of the CDR3 is 13 residues. Germline V gives CDR1 GTSNPN, CDR2 SVGIG (reference sequence). The CDR3 nucleotides read TGTGCCTGGAGTGTGTCAGGGCGGCAGCCCCAGCATTTT. This encodes CAWSVSGRQPQHF.

This chain uses TRBV6-5 with TRBJ2-5, with 12 positions matching TRBD1. The DNA end is a closer match to TRBJ2-7, so the J assignment may be wrong. The CDR3 covers 14 residues. The V gene's germline CDR1 is MNHEY and CDR2 SVGAGI. This CDR3 is CASMGTGGISEQYF. The CDR3 DNA reads TGTGCCAGCATGGGGACAGGGGGCATCAGCGAGCAGTACTTC.

J is TRBJ1-2 and V is TRBV5-5, with unresolved D. Germline V gene sequence: CDR1 SGHKS, CDR2 YYEKEE (reference sequence). V lost 0 bases to trimming and J lost 2 bases, with 8 bases between them. The CDR3 loop spans 14 amino acids. CDR3 nucleotides: TGTGCCAGCAGCTTGGAACAGAGAAACTATGGCTACACCTTC. The encoded protein is CASSLEQRNYGYTF.

This clone occurred a few times. This chain links TRBV18 with TRBJ2-3; D perhaps matches TRBD1 (5 bases). V shed 9 bases and J shed 0 bases, with 19 bases lying between them. Germline values: CDR1 KGHSH, CDR2 LQKENI. The CDR3 is 16 amino acids. The CDR3 nucleotides read TGTGCCAGTCCTCCGCAGGGCCTCTTTAGCACAGATACGCAGTATTTT. Its translation is CASPPQGLFSTDTQYF.

This clone was observed once. This chain links TRBV10-2 with TRBJ2-1, with 7 bases matching TRBD2. This CDR3 is 14 amino acids long. Germline trimming cut 1 base from V and 7 bases from J; bases unmatched to any gene: 4. Germline-derived CDR1 and CDR2 are WSHSY and SAAADI. This CDR3 is CASSELAGSNEQFF. The CDR3 DNA reads TGCGCCAGCAGTGAGTTAGCGGGTTCGAATGAGCAGTTCTTC.

V and J are TRBV5-1 and TRBJ1-1; 9 nucleotides agree with TRBD1. Germline V gene sequence: CDR1 SGHRS, CDR2 YFSETQ. The junction had 6 bases not matched to a gene; V was cut back by 4 bases and J by 2 bases. The CDR3 extends over 15 amino acids. CDR3: CASSLPDRGNTEAFF. The CDR3 DNA sequence: TGCGCCAGCAGCCTGCCGGACAGGGGAAACACTGAAGCTTTCTTT.

Here the CDR3 reads CASSRRAGDGEHTDTQYF. DNA for the CDR3: TGTGCCAGCAGTAGAAGGGCGGGGGATGGGGAACACACAGATACGCAGTATTTT. The chain joins TRBV7-9 to TRBJ2-3, with 7 nucleotides matching TRBD2. This CDR3 has 18 residues. Losses at the gene ends were 6 bases for V and 2 bases for J; bases not matched to a gene: 17. Germline CDR1 reads SEHNR; CDR2 reads FQNEAQ (reference sequence).

The chain is built from TRBV7-9 and TRBJ1-2; a possible D gene is TRBD1 (6 bases). Per germline, CDR1 SEHNR and CDR2 FQNEAQ (reference sequence). The CDR3 is 16 amino acids. V was cut by 5 bases and J by 3 bases, with 19 bases left in between. CDR3 sequence reads: CASSRDFQGLDYGYTF. CDR3 nucleotides: TGTGCCAGCAGCCGTGATTTTCAGGGGCTGGACTATGGCTACACCTTC.

The CDR3 sequence is CASAAQGIDGELFF. The DNA for the CDR3 is TGTGCCAGCGCAGCTCAGGGAATCGACGGGGAGCTGTTTTTT. The V and J genes are TRBV6-1 and TRBJ2-2, with D perhaps matching TRBD1 (5 bases). The CDR3 runs to 14 residues. Germline loops: CDR1 MNHNS, CDR2 SASEGT. V shed 8 bases and J shed 7 bases, with 17 bases lying between them.

The rearrangement links TRBV18 to TRBJ2-6, with TRBD2 identical over 13 bases. The ends lost 3 bases at V and 1 base at J; junction bases unmatched: 0. Germline assignment: CDR1 KGHSH and CDR2 LQKENI. There are 17 residues in the CDR3. CDR3 nucleotides: TGTGCCAGCTCACCGACTAGCGGGGGGTCTGGGGCCAACGTCCTGACTTTC. Amino acids: CASSPTSGGSGANVLTF.

The CDR3 spells CASSKHMTAPDAGYF. The CDR3 nucleotides read TGTGCCAGCAGCAAACACATGACAGCACCTGACGCCGGTTACTTC. This rearrangement joins TRBV21-1 to TRBJ2-4; the D call of TRBD1 is as the table states it, not checked on the DNA. TRBV21-1 is noted as a pseudogene. This CDR3 region has 15 residues.

This clone was seen only once. The chain recombines TRBV30 with TRBJ1-4, with D hard to call. This CDR3 comprises 13 residues. CDR1 GTSNPN and CDR2 SVGIG come from the germline V gene (reference sequence). Trimming took 1 base from V and 8 from J, leaving 11 bases between them. CDR3 residues: CAWSGSRGEKLFF. The CDR3 DNA follows: TGTGCCTGGAGTGGATCCAGAGGGGAAAAACTGTTTTTT.

The V and J genes are TRBV30 and TRBJ2-2, with 7 nucleotides matching TRBD2. Germline CDR1 and CDR2: GTSNPN and SVGIG (reference sequence). This CDR3 comprises 14 residues. The junction had 8 bases not matched to a gene; V was cut back by 4 bases and J by 6 bases. The chain's CDR3 is CAWTGGSRAGELFF. The DNA of the CDR3 is TGTGCCTGGACGGGCGGGAGCCGGGCCGGGGAGCTGTTTTTT.

V usage is TRBV15 and J usage is TRBJ2-7; TRBD1 is a possible D gene (5 bases). The ends were cut back, 3 bases at V and 0 bases at J, with 12 bases in the middle. The CDR3 is 15 residues long. CDR1 and CDR2 from the germline V gene are LNHNV and YYDKDF (reference sequence). The CDR3 region has the DNA TGTGCCACCAGCAGGGGCACAGGCCTCTCCTACGAGCAGTACTTC. Its translation: CATSRGTGLSYEQYF.

The V call is TRBV27, the J call TRBJ2-7, with D tentatively TRBD2 (6 bases). The CDR3 is 14 amino acids. V was cut by 2 bases and J by 2 bases, with 10 bases left in between. Germline CDR1 is MNHEY and CDR2 is SMNVEV (reference sequence). The CDR3 region has the DNA TGTGCCAGCAGTTTAGCGGGAAGCCCCTACGAGCAGTACTTC. It codes for CASSLAGSPYEQYF.

The V and J genes are TRBV7-9 and TRBJ2-3; 8 bases match TRBD2. Germline CDR1 and CDR2: SEHNR and FQNEAQ (reference sequence). CDR3 length equals 16 residues. J gave up 0 bases and V 5 bases, and 7 bases lay outside the gene matches. Here the CDR3 reads CASSPGVAGSTDTQYF. CDR3 sequence (DNA): TGTGCCAGCAGCCCCGGGGTAGCGGGGAGCACAGATACGCAGTATTTT.

This clone was counted between two and nine times. This chain joins TRBV10-3 and TRBJ2-7; the D gene is possibly TRBD2 (7 bases). This CDR3 is built from 14 residues. Trimming pared 10 bases from V and 3 bases from J, leaving 19 bases between. The germline V gene has CDR1 ENHRY and CDR2 SYGVKD. The CDR3 DNA reads TGTGCCACTTCACGGGGGCGGGAGAGCTACGAGCAGTACTTC. Translating it yields CATSRGRESYEQYF.